These 9 T cell receptor beta chains came from one sample sequenced in a study of glioma-infiltrating T cells after dendritic cell vaccination. The method was immunoSEQ multiplex PCR; TCRdb's version includes in-frame clones alone and lacks a portion of them. The sample includes around 90,000 clones, 79% of them seen just once. This sample comprised blood, obtained before dendritic cell vaccination. The receptors were sampled from a human donor with glioblastoma.

This chain joins TRBV25-1 and TRBJ2-7; 8 bases are shared with TRBD1. V dropped 2 bases and J dropped 3; count of bases not matched to a gene: 6. The germline CDR1 and CDR2 sequences are MGHDK and SYGVNS. The CDR3 contains 15 residues. CDR3 in amino acids: CASSEIGTGRYEQYF. The CDR3 DNA sequence: TGTGCCAGCAGTGAAATAGGGACAGGTCGCTACGAGCAGTACTTC.

J is TRBJ2-3 and V is TRBV27; 7 nucleotides agree with TRBD1. Germline CDR1 and CDR2: MNHEY and SMNVEV (reference sequence). This CDR3 is 17 amino acids long. Germline trimming cut 3 bases from V and 1 base from J; bases unmatched to any gene: 10. The CDR3 DNA is TGTGCCAGCAGTTTTCTTCCGGCAGGGGGAGGCACAGATACGCAGTATTTT. Translation gives CASSFLPAGGGTDTQYF.

V and J are TRBV5-1 and TRBJ2-1, with 7 bases matching TRBD2. Germline loops: CDR1 SGHRS, CDR2 YFSETQ. Trimming cost V 8 bases and J 7 bases; bases outside gene matches: 9. The CDR3 has 13 amino acids. Written as DNA, the CDR3 is TGCGCCAGTGGAGCGGGGCCGAATAATGAGCAGTTCTTC. Protein: CASGAGPNNEQFF.

The J gene is TRBJ2-2, the V gene TRBV4-2; D uncertain. CDR3 length: 15 residues. With 0 bases removed from V and 2 bases from J, the gap between germline ends came to 7 bases. Germline CDR1 LGHNA, CDR2 YNFKEQ. As DNA, the CDR3 is TGTGCCAGCAGCCAAGACAGGTCAAACACCGGGGAGCTGTTTTTT. It is translated as CASSQDRSNTGELFF.

This clone appeared a single time. CDR3 region: CASSFRSSYEQYF. The CDR3 DNA reads TGTGCCAGCAGTTTCCGGAGTTCCTACGAGCAGTACTTC. The genes are TRBV27 and TRBJ2-7, with D uncertain. CDR1 is MNHEY, CDR2 SMNVEV, per germline (reference sequence). The CDR3 length is 13 residues. V was clipped by 3 bases and J by 1 base, with 7 bases between them.

This chain uses TRBV18 with TRBJ2-5; 9 nucleotides match TRBD1. V shed 5 bases, J shed 6 bases, and the junction held 13 bases outside the gene matches. The CDR3 has 16 amino acids. Germline V lookup: CDR1 KGHSH, CDR2 LQKENI. CDR3 protein: CASSYGTGSGMKTQYF. In DNA, the CDR3 is TGTGCCAGCTCATACGGGACAGGGTCGGGCATGAAGACCCAGTACTTC.

This clone occurred once. The V gene is TRBV2, the J gene TRBJ1-6; no clear D. The length of the CDR3 is 15 residues. Trimming took 2 bases from V and 6 from J, leaving 11 bases between them. CDR1 SNHLY and CDR2 FYNNEI come from the germline V gene. CDR3 coding DNA: TGTGCCAGCAGTGAACCGAGGTCCGGTAATTCACCCCTCCACTTT. It translates to CASSEPRSGNSPLHF.

This chain joins TRBV10-1 and TRBJ2-1; weak D call: TRBD2 (5 bases). Germline CDR1 WNHNN, CDR2 SYGVQD (reference sequence). The V and J ends lost 0 bases and 5 bases respectively, with 8 bases between them. The CDR3 totals 14 residues. The CDR3, as DNA: TGCGCCAGCAGTGAGTCGCGGGCGAACAATGAGCAGTTCTTC. This translates into CASSESRANNEQFF.

The J gene is TRBJ2-1, the V gene TRBV12-5, with 9 bases matching TRBD2. The J segment lost 9 bases and the V segment lost 0 bases, leaving 15 bases of the junction unmatched. The CDR3 contains 18 residues. Germline V lookup: CDR1 LGHNT, CDR2 FRNRAP. The CDR3 DNA sequence: TGTGCTAGTGGTTTGGTAATCTTTGAGGGGACTAGCTCGGTTGAGCAGTTCTTC. It translates to CASGLVIFEGTSSVEQFF.